What follows describes a single T cell receptor beta chain. Single viable CD3+CD4+CD8-CD45RO+ cells were sorted as the memory CD4+ T cells. Donors' CMV status reflects serum IgG against pp150, pp28, p38, p52. TCRdb's copy holds only in-frame clones and misses some; the assay was immunoSEQ multiplex PCR. The data hold tens of thousands of clones, with around 78% observed a single time. This entry belongs to a study of memory CD4+ T cells and cytomegalovirus serostatus. From germline, CDR1 is MDHEN and CDR2 SYDVKM. V was pared by 4 bases and J by 8 bases, with 17 bases between. CDR3 length: 15 residues. The clonotype was recovered from an adult in good health and CMV-seronegative. This rearrangement joins TRBV28 to TRBJ1-4; D unclear. Sequencing used memory CD4+ T cells from blood. The CDR3 reads CASSSNPRQSEKLFF. The CDR3 DNA reads TGTGCCAGCAGTTCCAACCCTCGCCAGTCGGAAAAACTGTTTTTT.